This entry concerns a single T cell receptor beta chain. This clonotype appeared many times. Its antigen is not yet known. The input lacks base qualities; no much larger clone sits a single base away. Every patient had bone marrow sampled at the time of active disease. Isolation of bone marrow mononuclear cells was performed by Ficoll-Hypaque density gradient centrifugation. Myeloma plasma cells were removed and CD138-negative cells were obtained by negative selection following labeling with CD138 magnetic microbeads on a MACS separator. Flow cytometry on an Attune NxT with CD138 antibodies was used to check the purity of the isolated cells. TRIzol reagent was used to extract total RNA, which was then quantified with a NanoDrop spectrophotometer. Paired RNA-seq and IR-seq were performed on each patient's CD138-negative bone marrow sample. The data derive from a study of read filtering for tumor transcriptome and immune sequencing (dated by TCRdb to about 2020). For the wider study: The cohort was composed of 16 to 20 male and 11 to 15 female patients, with a mean age of 65.9 years and an age range of about 47 to 85. By revised international staging, roughly eight patients were R-ISS I, roughly 17 were R-ISS II and more than five were R-ISS III. After DNase treatment, whole-transcriptome libraries were prepared using the TruSeq RNA Access Library Prep Kit. Per sample, about 4.05 to 10.27 million TCR-region mapped reads were obtained with IR-seq, compared with only about 85 to 1273 with RNA-seq. Using the same bone marrow samples, the study compared TCR repertoires obtained by targeted immune repertoire sequencing with those obtained by bulk whole-transcriptome sequencing. One of the main goals was to work out a read-filtering strategy for immune repertoire data, in particular whether clonotypes backed by only a single read should be removed. The investigation overall reported the following: Clonotypes were captured by IR-seq at much higher depth and more reliably than by RNA-seq, and smaller IR-seq throughput was sufficient for identification of most shared clonotypes. The sorted CD138-negative fraction was not purified T cells but a mixed bone marrow immune population. The correlation between IR-seq and RNA-seq shared clonotype proportions was increased by removal of single-read clonotypes. In IR-seq, around 85% of clonotypes but approximately 3.8% of total reads were represented by single-read clonotypes, whereas in RNA-seq, 60% to 75% of clonotypes and about 46% of reads were represented by single-read clonotypes.

TCR libraries were constructed from about 400 ng RNA using the Immunoverse kit, and molecular barcoded adaptors covering alpha/delta and beta/gamma chains were employed. TCR library preparation used the same RNA that went into transcriptome sequencing. TCR libraries were sequenced on an Illumina HiSeq 4000 with 2 x 150 cycles. Per the authors' processing: MiXCR aligned TCR reads to human V, D, J and C references and assembled the aligned reads into CDR3 clonotypes, with quality filtering and error correction included. The tcR package in R was used to analyze clonotype counts and gene usage diversity. Raw mapping reads were checked after the RNA-seq reads had been mapped by STAR aligner version 2.5.3a onto the human GRCh37 genome. To test the effect of sequencing depth on detected clonotypes, IR-seq fastq files were randomly downsampled using Seqtk 1.3. Clones were called with MiXCR by TCRdb after fastp trimmed the public reads at Q25, and only in-frame beta chains were retained. Each entry merges the rows of one CDR3 protein and shows their most common DNA and genes. The V and J calls, along with clone size, are taken from TCRdb and not from the paper's own processing. The sample yields about 86,000 distinct CDR3 sequences; roughly an eighth were counted once. The biggest ten clones account for under 15% of the sample.

The sequence was collected from a donor at least 40 years old with multiple myeloma. Input material: a population of CD138-negative cells sorted from bone marrow. The cell subset or site label of this sample denotes: bone marrow mononuclear cells depleted of CD138+ plasma/myeloma cells by negative magnetic selection.

The CDR3 here reads CASSQVMTGGLGKLFF. The sequenced DNA is TGTGCCAGCAGCCAAGTTATGACGGGTGGGCTTGGAAAACTGTTTTTT. The chain is encoded by TRBV14 joined to TRBJ1-4, with the D gene not confidently named. CDR1 is given as SGHDN and CDR2 as FVKESK, both from the germline V gene. Between the V and J ends, shortened by 1 base and 10 bases respectively, the junction contains 19 bases. Spanning cysteine to phenylalanine, the CDR3 consists of 16 amino acids. Solely the CDR3 DNA is kept, with 48 bases framed from the first base.